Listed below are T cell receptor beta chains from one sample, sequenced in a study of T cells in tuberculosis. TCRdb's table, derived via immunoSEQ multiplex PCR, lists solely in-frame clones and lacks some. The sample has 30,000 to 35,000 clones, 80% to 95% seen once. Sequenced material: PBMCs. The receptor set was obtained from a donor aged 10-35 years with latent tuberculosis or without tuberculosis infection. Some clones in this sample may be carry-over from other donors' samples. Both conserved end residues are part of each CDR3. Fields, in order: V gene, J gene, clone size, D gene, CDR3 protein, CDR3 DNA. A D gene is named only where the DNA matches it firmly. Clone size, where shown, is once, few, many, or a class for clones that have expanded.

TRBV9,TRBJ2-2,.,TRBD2,CASSVLAANTGELFF,TGTGCCAGCAGCGTACTAGCGGCGAACACCGGGGAGCTGTTTTTT
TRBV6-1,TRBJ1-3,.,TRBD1,CASSRDRSSGNTIYF,TGTGCCAGCAGCCGGGACAGGAGCTCTGGAAACACCATATATTTT
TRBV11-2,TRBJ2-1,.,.,CASSSHEEGNEQFF,TGTGCCAGCAGCTCCCATGAGGAGGGGAATGAGCAGTTCTTC
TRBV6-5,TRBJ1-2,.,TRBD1,CASNNRGSGYGYTF,TGTGCCAGCAACAACAGGGGGAGTGGCTATGGCTACACCTTC
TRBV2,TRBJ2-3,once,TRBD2,CASSRTGTILTDTQYF,TGTGCCAGTAGTCGGACCGGGACTATACTCACAGATACGCAGTATTTT
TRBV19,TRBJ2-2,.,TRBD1,CASTRQGAPNSNTGELFF,TGTGCCAGTACTAGACAGGGGGCCCCCAATTCTAACACCGGGGAGCTGTTTTTT
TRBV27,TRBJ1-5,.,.,CASSLRGGFGYSNQPQHF,TGTGCCAGCAGTCTTCGGGGGGGGTTTGGATATAGCAATCAGCCCCAGCATTTT
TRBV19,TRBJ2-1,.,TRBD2,CASSIGPGGGSYNEQFF,TGTGCCAGTAGTATAGGGCCGGGAGGTGGCTCCTACAATGAGCAGTTCTTC
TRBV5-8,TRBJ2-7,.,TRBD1,CASDRGWSYEQYF,TGTGCTTCAGACAGGGGTTGGTCCTACGAGCAGTACTTC
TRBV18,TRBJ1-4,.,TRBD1,CASSRDRENEKLFF,TGTGCCAGCTCCCGAGACAGGGAGAATGAAAAACTGTTTTTT
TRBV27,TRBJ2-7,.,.,CASSLSGRGTYEQYF,TGTGCCAGCAGTTTGTCGGGGAGGGGGACCTACGAGCAGTACTTC
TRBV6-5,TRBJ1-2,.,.,CASSPARDINYGYTF,TGTGCCAGCAGCCCCGCCCGAGACATCAACTATGGCTACACCTTC
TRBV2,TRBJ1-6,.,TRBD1,CASSLDRSSSPLHF,TGTGCCAGCAGTTTGGACAGGAGCAGTTCACCCCTCCACTTT
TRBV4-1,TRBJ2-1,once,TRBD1,CASSSPGQGNDEQFF,TGCGCCAGCAGCTCTCCGGGACAGGGGAACGATGAGCAGTTCTTC
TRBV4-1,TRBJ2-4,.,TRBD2,CASSQEAWRGGLESAKNIQYF,TGCGCCAGCAGCCAAGAAGCATGGCGGGGGGGCCTTGAGTCCGCCAAAAACATTCAGTACTTC
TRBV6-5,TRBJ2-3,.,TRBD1,CASSYRGQGADTQYF,TGTGCCAGCAGTTACAGGGGACAGGGGGCAGATACGCAGTATTTT
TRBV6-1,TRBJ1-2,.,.,CASRPDSLYYGYTF,TGTGCCAGCAGACCTGACAGCCTCTACTATGGCTACACCTTC
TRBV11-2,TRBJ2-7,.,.,CASLPLGSPTYEQYF,TGTGCCAGCCTTCCCCTTGGGAGCCCAACCTACGAGCAGTACTTC
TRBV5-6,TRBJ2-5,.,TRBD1,CASSPTGGQETQYF,TGTGCCAGCAGCCCGACAGGGGGTCAAGAGACCCAGTACTTC
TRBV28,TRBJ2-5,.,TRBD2,CASSRAIRLAGVHKGETQYF,TGTGCCAGCAGCAGAGCAATTCGACTAGCGGGAGTTCATAAAGGAGAGACCCAGTACTTC